These T cell receptor beta chains were read from a single sample in a study of response to subunit inactivated influenza vaccine. TCRdb re-derived calls from the RT-PCR reads in MiXCR, one entry per CDR3 protein. The table records more than 200,000 distinct CDR3 sequences, over 9% of them present only once. This specimen was non-naive T cells sorted from PBMCs, taken 14 to 15 days before vaccination. Source of these receptors: a man aged 45-65 years who received an inactivated influenza vaccine. Each CDR3 is given with its conserved first and last residue. A D gene is named only where the DNA matches it firmly. Not all rows give a size; the values are once, few, many and, for expanded clones, a class.

D gene	clone size	V gene	J gene	CDR3 protein	CDR3 DNA
NA	NA	TRBV5-5	TRBJ1-3	CASNKFGEFAGNTIYF	TGTGCCAGCAACAAATTTGGGGAGTTTGCCGGAAACACCATATATTTT
NA	NA	TRBV20-1	TRBJ1-2	CSVSTENYGYTF	TGCAGTGTTTCGACAGAAAACTATGGCTACACCTTC
NA	few	TRBV5-1	TRBJ2-2	CASSLATTNTGELFF	TGCGCCAGCAGCTTGGCTACGACGAACACCGGGGAGCTGTTTTTT
NA	NA	TRBV28	TRBJ2-5	CASRGRGGGQETQYF	TGTGCCAGCAGGGGGCGTGGAGGCGGACAAGAGACCCAGTACTTC
NA	NA	TRBV27	TRBJ2-1	CASSLMGGRAYNEQFF	TGTGCCAGCAGTTTAATGGGAGGAAGGGCCTACAATGAGCAGTTCTTC
NA	NA	TRBV7-9	TRBJ2-7	CASSLGQHEQYF	TGTGCCAGCAGCCTAGGACAGCACGAGCAGTACTTC
TRBD1	many	TRBV12-3/TRBV12-4	TRBJ2-3	CASSPGQGTDTQYF	TGTGCCAGCAGCCCGGGACAGGGAACAGATACGCAGTATTTT
TRBD2	NA	TRBV5-1	TRBJ2-7	CASSLVGEGYEQYF	TGCGCCAGCAGCTTGGTGGGGGAGGGGTACGAGCAGTACTTC
NA	few	TRBV27	TRBJ1-6	CAIRGGAPHF	TGTGCCATTAGAGGGGGGGCCCCTCACTTT
TRBD1	NA	TRBV28	TRBJ2-3	CASRPGGSNTQYF	TGTGCCAGCAGGCCAGGGGGTTCAAATACGCAGTATTTT
TRBD1	NA	TRBV6-5	TRBJ1-1	CASSSQTPGTGGGITEAFF	TGTGCCAGCAGTTCACAAACGCCTGGGACAGGGGGCGGGATCACTGAAGCTTTCTTT
TRBD1	NA	TRBV18	TRBJ1-6	CASSPTDRDNSPLHF	TGTGCCAGCTCACCAACAGACAGGGATAATTCACCCCTCCACTTT
TRBD1	many	TRBV28	TRBJ2-1	CASSLGQWDEQFF	TGTGCCAGCAGTTTGGGACAGTGGGATGAGCAGTTCTTC
NA	NA	TRBV2	TRBJ2-6	CASSGKFGANVLTF	TGTGCCAGCAGTGGAAAGTTTGGGGCCAACGTCCTGACTTTC